This TCR beta chain is drawn from a study of blood T cell repertoires in COVID-19. The CDR3 runs to 14 residues. V trimming: 3 bases; J trimming: 2 bases; junction bases outside the gene matches: 5. From germline, CDR1 is SQVTM and CDR2 ANQGSEA. Some clones are missing from TCRdb's copy, which holds only in-frame ones; the method was immunoSEQ multiplex PCR. The sample comprises just over 95,000 clones, roughly four fifths of which are singletons, and 4.1% rests with the top ten. V is TRBV29-1 and J is TRBJ1-2; TRBD1 matches at 8 bases. The sample comprised peripheral blood. The source of this sequence is a man aged 55 to 70 with acute or convalescent COVID-19. DNA of the CDR3: TGCAGCGTTGACCCGACAGGGGAAAACTATGGCTACACCTTC. Translated: CSVDPTGENYGYTF.